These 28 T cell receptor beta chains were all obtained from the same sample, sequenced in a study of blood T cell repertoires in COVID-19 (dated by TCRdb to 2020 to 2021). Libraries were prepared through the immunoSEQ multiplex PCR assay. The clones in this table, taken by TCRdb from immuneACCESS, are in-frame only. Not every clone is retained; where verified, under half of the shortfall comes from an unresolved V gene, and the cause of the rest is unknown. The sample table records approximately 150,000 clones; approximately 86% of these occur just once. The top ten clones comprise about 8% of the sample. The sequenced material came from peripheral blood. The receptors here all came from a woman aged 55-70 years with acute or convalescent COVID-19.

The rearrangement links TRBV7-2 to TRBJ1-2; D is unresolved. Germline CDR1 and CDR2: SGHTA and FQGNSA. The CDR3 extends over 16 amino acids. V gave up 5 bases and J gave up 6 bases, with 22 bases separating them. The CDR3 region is CASSPTPGNLHHGYTF. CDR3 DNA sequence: TGTGCCAGCAGCCCCACCCCGGGAAATTTACATCATGGCTACACCTTC.

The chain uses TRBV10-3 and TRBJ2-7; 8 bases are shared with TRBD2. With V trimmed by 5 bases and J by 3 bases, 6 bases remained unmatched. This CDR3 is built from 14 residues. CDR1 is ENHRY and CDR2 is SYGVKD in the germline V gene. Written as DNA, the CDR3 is TGTGCCATCAGTTCGTCCCGGGGGGGCTACGAGCAGTACTTC. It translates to CAISSSRGGYEQYF.

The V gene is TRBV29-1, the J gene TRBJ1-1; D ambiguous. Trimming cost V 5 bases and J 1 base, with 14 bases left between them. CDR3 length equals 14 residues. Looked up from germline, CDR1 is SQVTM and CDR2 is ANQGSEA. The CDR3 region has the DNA TGCAGCGTTAGCCCCGGGGTAACGAACACTGAAGCTTTCTTT. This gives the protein CSVSPGVTNTEAFF.

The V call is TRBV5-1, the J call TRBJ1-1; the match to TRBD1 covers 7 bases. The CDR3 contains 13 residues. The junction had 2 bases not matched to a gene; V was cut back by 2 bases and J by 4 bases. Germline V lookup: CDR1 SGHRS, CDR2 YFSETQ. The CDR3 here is CASSFPGGTEAFF. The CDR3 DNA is TGCGCCAGCAGCTTTCCAGGGGGCACTGAAGCTTTCTTT.

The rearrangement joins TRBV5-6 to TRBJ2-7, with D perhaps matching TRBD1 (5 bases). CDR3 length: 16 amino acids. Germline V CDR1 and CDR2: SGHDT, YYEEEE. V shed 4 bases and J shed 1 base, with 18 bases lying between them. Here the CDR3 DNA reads TGTGCCAGCAGCGCCGTTGGGGCCGGCCTATCCTACGAGCAGTACTTC. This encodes CASSAVGAGLSYEQYF.

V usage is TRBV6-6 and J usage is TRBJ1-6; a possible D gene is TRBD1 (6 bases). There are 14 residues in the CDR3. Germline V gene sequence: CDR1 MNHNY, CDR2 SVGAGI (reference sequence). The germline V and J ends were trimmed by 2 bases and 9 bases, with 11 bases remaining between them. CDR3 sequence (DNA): TGTGCCAGCAGTTACGCAGGGGAGGGTTCACCCCTCCACTTT. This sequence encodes CASSYAGEGSPLHF.

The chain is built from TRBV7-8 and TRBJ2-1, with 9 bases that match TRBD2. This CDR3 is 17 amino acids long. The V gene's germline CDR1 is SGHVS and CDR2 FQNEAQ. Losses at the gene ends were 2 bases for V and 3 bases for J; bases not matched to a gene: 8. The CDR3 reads CASSLRGGGANYNEQFF. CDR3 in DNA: TGTGCCAGCAGCTTACGGGGCGGGGGGGCCAACTACAATGAGCAGTTCTTC.

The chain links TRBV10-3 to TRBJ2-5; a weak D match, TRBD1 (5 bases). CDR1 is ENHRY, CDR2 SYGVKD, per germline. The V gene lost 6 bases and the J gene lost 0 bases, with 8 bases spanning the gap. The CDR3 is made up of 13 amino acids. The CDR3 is CAIRSGNQETQYF. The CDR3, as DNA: TGTGCCATCAGGTCAGGGAACCAAGAGACCCAGTACTTC.

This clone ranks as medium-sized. The CDR3 loop reads CASSLTYGASEGNEQFF. DNA of the CDR3: TGTGCCAGCAGCTTAACGTATGGGGCTAGCGAAGGCAATGAGCAGTTCTTC. The chain couples TRBV13 to TRBJ2-1, with D possibly being TRBD2 (6 bases). V was cut by 2 bases and J by 6 bases, with 20 bases left in between. CDR1 is PRHDT, CDR2 FYEKMQ, per germline (reference sequence). This CDR3 has 17 amino acids. Full variable domain (rest looked up from reference TRBV13 and TRBJ2-1): AAGVIQSPRHLIKEKRETATLKCYPIPRHDTVYWYQQGPGQDPQFLISFYEKMQSDKGSIPDRFSAQQFSDYHSELNMSSLELGDSALYFCASSLTYGASEGNEQFFGPGTRLTVL.

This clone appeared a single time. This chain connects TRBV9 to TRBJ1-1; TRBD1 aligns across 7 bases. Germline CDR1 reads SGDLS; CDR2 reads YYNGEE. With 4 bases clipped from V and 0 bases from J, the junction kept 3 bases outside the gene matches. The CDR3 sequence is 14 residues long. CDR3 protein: CASSKTGMNTEAFF. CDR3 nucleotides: TGTGCCAGCAGCAAGACAGGGATGAACACTGAAGCTTTCTTT.

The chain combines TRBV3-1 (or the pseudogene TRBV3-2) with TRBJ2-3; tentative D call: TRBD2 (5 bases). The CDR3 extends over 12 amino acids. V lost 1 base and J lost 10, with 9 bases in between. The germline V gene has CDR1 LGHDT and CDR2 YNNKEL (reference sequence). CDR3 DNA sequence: TGTGCCAGCAGCCAAGGGGAAGCGGCGCAGTATTTT. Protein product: CASSQGEAAQYF.

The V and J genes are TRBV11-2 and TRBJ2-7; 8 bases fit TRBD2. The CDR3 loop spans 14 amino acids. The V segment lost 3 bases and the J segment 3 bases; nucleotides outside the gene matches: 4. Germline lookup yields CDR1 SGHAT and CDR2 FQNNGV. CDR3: CASSFSGEIYEQYF. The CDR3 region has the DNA TGTGCCAGCAGCTTTAGCGGGGAAATCTACGAGCAGTACTTC.

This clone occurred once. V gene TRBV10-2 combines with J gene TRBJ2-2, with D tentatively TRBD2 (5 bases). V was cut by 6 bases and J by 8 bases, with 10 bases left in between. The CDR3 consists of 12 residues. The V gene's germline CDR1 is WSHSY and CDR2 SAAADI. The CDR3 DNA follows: TGCGCCAGCAGCGGGGTGACGGGGGAGCTGTTTTTT. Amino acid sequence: CASSGVTGELFF.

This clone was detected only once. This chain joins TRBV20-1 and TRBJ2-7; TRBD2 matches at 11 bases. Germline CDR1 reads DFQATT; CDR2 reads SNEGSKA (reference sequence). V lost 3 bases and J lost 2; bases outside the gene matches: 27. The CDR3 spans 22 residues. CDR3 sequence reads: CSASLFRPSVLAGGQAPYEQYF. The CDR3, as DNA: TGCAGTGCTAGTCTCTTTCGACCTTCTGTGCTAGCGGGGGGCCAGGCTCCCTACGAGCAGTACTTC.

CDR3 in amino acids: CASSSGQGEKLFF. CDR3 DNA: TGTGCCAGCAGCTCCGGACAGGGGGAAAAACTGTTTTTT. The chain carries TRBV5-5 and TRBJ1-4; the match to TRBD1 covers 9 bases. Trimming cost V 3 bases and J 8 bases; bases outside gene matches: 2. The CDR3 sequence is 13 residues long. Looked up from germline, CDR1 is SGHKS and CDR2 is YYEKEE (reference sequence).

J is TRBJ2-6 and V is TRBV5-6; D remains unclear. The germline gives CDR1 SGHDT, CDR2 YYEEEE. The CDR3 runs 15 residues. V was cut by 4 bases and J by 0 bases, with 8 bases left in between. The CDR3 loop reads CASSPRFSGANVLTF. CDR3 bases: TGTGCCAGCAGCCCCCGGTTCTCTGGGGCCAACGTCCTGACTTTC.

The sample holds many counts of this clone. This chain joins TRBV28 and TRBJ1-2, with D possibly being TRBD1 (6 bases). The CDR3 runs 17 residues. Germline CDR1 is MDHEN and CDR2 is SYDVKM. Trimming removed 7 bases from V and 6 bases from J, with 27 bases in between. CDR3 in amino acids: CASTPITPGHRPDGYTF. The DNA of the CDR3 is TGTGCCAGCACCCCAATTACCCCGGGACACAGGCCCGATGGCTACACCTTC.

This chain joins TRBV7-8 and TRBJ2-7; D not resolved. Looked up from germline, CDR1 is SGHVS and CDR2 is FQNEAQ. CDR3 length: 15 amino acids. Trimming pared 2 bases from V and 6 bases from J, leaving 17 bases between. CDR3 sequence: CASSLPVGVRTEQYF. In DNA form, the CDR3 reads TGTGCCAGCAGCTTACCGGTAGGAGTCCGAACCGAGCAGTACTTC.

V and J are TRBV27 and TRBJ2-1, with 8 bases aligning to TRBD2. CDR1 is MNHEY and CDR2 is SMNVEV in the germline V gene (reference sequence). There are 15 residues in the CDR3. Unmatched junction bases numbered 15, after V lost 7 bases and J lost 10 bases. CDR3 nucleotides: TGTGCCAGCACTTCGGGACTGCGGGGGGATAAAGAGCAGTTCTTC. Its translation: CASTSGLRGDKEQFF.

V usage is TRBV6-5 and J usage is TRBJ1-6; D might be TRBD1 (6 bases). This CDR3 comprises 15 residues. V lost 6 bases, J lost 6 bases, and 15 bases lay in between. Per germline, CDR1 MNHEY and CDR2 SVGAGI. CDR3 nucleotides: TGTGCCAGCAGCCGAGGGGGTCCCGGTAATTCACCCCTCCACTTT. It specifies CASSRGGPGNSPLHF.

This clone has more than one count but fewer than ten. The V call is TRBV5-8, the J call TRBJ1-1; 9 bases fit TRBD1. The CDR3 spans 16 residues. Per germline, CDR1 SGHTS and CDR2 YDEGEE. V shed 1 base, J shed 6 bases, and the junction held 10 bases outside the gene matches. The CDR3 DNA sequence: TGTGCCAGCAGCTTGCATCAAATAACAGGGGGCCCTGAAGCTTTCTTT. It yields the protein CASSLHQITGGPEAFF.

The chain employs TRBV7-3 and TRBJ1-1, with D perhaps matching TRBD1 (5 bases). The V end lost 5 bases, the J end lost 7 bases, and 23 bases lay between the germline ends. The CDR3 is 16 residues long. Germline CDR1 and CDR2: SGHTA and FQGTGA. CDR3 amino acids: CASSLNAVGPGFEAFF. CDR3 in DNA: TGTGCCAGCAGCCTAAATGCCGTGGGGCCTGGCTTTGAAGCTTTCTTT.

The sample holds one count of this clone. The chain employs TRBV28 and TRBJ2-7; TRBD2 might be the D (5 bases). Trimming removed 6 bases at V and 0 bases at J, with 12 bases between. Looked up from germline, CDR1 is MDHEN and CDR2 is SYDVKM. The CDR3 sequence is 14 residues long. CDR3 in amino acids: CASRNIGSSYEQYF. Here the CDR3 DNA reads TGTGCCAGCAGAAATATAGGGAGCTCCTACGAGCAGTACTTC.

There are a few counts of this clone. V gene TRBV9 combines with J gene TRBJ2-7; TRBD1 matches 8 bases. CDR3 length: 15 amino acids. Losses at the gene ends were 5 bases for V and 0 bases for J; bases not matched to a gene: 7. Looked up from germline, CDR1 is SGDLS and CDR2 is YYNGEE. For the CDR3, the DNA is TGTGCCAGCAGTACCGGACAGGGTCCCTCCTACGAGCAGTACTTC. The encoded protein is CASSTGQGPSYEQYF.

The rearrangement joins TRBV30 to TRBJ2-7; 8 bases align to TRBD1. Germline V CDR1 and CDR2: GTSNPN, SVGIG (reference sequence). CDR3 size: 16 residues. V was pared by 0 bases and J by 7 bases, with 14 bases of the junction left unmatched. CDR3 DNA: TGTGCCTGGAGTGTACTCCGACAGGGGCCCCTCAAAGAGCAGTACTTC. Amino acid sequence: CAWSVLRQGPLKEQYF.

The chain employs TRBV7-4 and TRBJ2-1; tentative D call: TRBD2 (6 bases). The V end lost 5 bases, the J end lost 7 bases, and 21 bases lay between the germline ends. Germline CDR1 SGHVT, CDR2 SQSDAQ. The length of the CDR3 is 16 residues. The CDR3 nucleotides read TGTGCCAGCAGCCTCTTAGGCGGGGTCGGGTGTAATGAGCAGTTCTTC. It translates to CASSLLGGVGCNEQFF.

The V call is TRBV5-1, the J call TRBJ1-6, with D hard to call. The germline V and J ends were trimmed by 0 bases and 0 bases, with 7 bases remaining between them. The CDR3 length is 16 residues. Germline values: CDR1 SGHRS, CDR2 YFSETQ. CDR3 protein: CASSLESLSYNSPLHF. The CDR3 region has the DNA TGCGCCAGCAGCTTGGAAAGCCTCTCCTATAATTCACCCCTCCACTTT. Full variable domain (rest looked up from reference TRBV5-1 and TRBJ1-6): KAGVTQTPRYLIKTRGQQVTLSCSPISGHRSVSWYQQTPGQGLQFLFEYFSETQRNKGNFPGRFSGRQFSNSRSEMNVSTLELGDSALYLCASSLESLSYNSPLHFGNGTRLTVT.

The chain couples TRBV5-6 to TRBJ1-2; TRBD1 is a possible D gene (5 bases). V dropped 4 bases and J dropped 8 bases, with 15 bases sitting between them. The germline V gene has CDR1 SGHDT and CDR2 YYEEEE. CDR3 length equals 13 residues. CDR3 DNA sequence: TGTGCCAGCAGCCAGGGCAGGGAGGAGGGCTACACCTTC. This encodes CASSQGREEGYTF. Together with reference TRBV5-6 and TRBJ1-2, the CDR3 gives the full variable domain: DAGVTQSPTHLIKTRGQQVTLRCSPKSGHDTVSWYQQALGQGPQFIFQYYEEEERQRGNFPDRFSGHQFPNYSSELNVNALLLGDSALYLCASSQGREEGYTFGSGTRLTVV.